This entry lists 28 T cell receptor beta chains sequenced from one sample in a study of T cell responses to AZD1222 COVID-19 vaccine. Generated by immunoSEQ multiplex PCR, the TCRdb table keeps only in-frame clones and is missing some. The sample consists of 45,000 to 55,000 clones, approximately 79% of them appearing once. Sequenced material: peripheral blood, taken on day 0 of AZD1222 vaccination. The receptors derive from an adult in good health.

The genes are TRBV6-5 and TRBJ1-2; D is ambiguous. Trimming took 7 bases from V and 4 from J, leaving 19 bases between them. The germline gives CDR1 MNHEY, CDR2 SVGAGI. The CDR3 length is 15 residues. CDR3 coding DNA: TGTGCCAGCACCATGGAGGGTACTGGGGTCTATGGCTACACCTTC. This sequence encodes CASTMEGTGVYGYTF.

This clone was observed a single time. Here the CDR3 reads CASSPGWVSGRIPNTGELFF. CDR3 DNA: TGTGCCAGCAGCCCTGGATGGGTTAGCGGGAGAATCCCGAACACCGGGGAGCTGTTTTTT. The genes are TRBV3-1 (or the pseudogene TRBV3-2) and TRBJ2-2; 9 bases line up with TRBD2. CDR1 and CDR2 (germline): LGHDT, YNNKEL (reference sequence). The CDR3 totals 20 residues. The V segment lost 4 bases and the J segment 0 bases; nucleotides outside the gene matches: 15.

The chain is built from TRBV11-2 and TRBJ2-3, with D maybe TRBD2 (6 bases). CDR3 length: 15 amino acids. CDR1 and CDR2 (germline): SGHAT, FQNNGV. The V and J ends lost 2 bases and 3 bases respectively, with 12 bases between them. The CDR3 region is CASSLIPGATDTQYF. CDR3 coding DNA: TGTGCCAGCAGCTTAATCCCGGGAGCTACAGATACGCAGTATTTT.

V and J are TRBV5-1 and TRBJ2-2; D unclear. The CDR3 sequence is 12 residues long. Deletions cut 0 bases from V and 6 bases from J, with 3 bases between. The germline V gene has CDR1 SGHRS and CDR2 YFSETQ. The CDR3 DNA sequence: TGCGCCAGCAGCTTGGATGCCGGGGAGCTGTTTTTT. Translation gives CASSLDAGELFF.

The chain joins TRBV19 to TRBJ2-2; D not certain. The CDR3 extends over 13 amino acids. CDR1 is LNHDA, CDR2 SQIVND, per germline (reference sequence). Between the trimmed V and J ends, which lost 0 bases and 1 base, there was a span of 0 bases. The CDR3 is CASSIENTGELFF. CDR3 nucleotides: TGTGCCAGTAGTATAGAGAACACCGGGGAGCTGTTTTTT.

V gene TRBV27 combines with J gene TRBJ2-7, with a possible D match to TRBD2 (7 bases). CDR3 length equals 16 residues. Trimming stripped 5 bases from V and 6 bases from J, with 23 bases between. Germline values: CDR1 MNHEY, CDR2 SMNVEV (reference sequence). CDR3 amino acids: CASSLYTGGGVSEQYF. CDR3 nucleotide sequence: TGTGCCAGCAGTCTCTATACGGGGGGCGGAGTTAGCGAGCAGTACTTC.

This sequence joins TRBV6-1 and TRBJ1-5, with D tentatively TRBD1 (5 bases). The germline V gene has CDR1 MNHNS and CDR2 SASEGT. This CDR3 comprises 14 residues. The V gene lost 5 bases and the J gene lost 1 base, with 9 bases spanning the gap. CDR3 loop: CASSPRQSNQPQHF. CDR3 DNA sequence: TGTGCCAGCAGTCCGAGACAGAGCAATCAGCCCCAGCATTTT.

V gene TRBV19 combines with J gene TRBJ1-1; D remains unclear. Germline assignment: CDR1 LNHDA and CDR2 SQIVND (reference sequence). The V gene lost 2 bases and the J gene lost 2 bases, with 6 bases spanning the gap. This CDR3 spans 13 amino acids. The CDR3 sequence is CASSISVNTEAFF. The CDR3 coding sequence is TGTGCCAGTAGTATATCAGTCAACACTGAAGCTTTCTTT.

The chain recombines TRBV6-6 with TRBJ2-3; no clear D gene. The CDR3 is made up of 13 amino acids. V shed 4 bases and J shed 1 base, with 6 bases lying between them. The V gene's germline CDR1 is MNHNY and CDR2 SVGAGI (reference sequence). Here the CDR3 DNA reads TGTGCCAGCAGTTGGCTAGGCACAGATACGCAGTATTTT. It yields the protein CASSWLGTDTQYF.

The chain uses TRBV20-1 and TRBJ1-5; D is unclear. The V gene lost 3 bases and the J gene lost 0 bases, with 9 bases spanning the gap. Germline CDR1 DFQATT, CDR2 SNEGSKA (reference sequence). The CDR3 sequence is 14 residues long. The CDR3 loop is CSASSASSNQPQHF. CDR3 in DNA: TGCAGTGCTAGTTCGGCCAGTAGCAATCAGCCCCAGCATTTT.

The rearrangement uses TRBV5-4 and TRBJ1-6, with D perhaps TRBD1 (6 bases). The length of the CDR3 is 15 residues. The V end lost 4 bases, the J end lost 7 bases, and 15 bases lay between the germline ends. The germline V gene encodes CDR1 SGHNT and CDR2 YYREEE (reference sequence). CDR3 nucleotides: TGTGCCAGCAGCCCCTCCAAAGGGGGAAATTCACCCCTCCACTTT. Protein sequence: CASSPSKGGNSPLHF.

This chain joins TRBV9 and TRBJ1-6; possible D gene TRBD1, 6 bases. The CDR3 totals 14 residues. The germline CDR1 and CDR2 sequences are SGDLS and YYNGEE. V lost 0 bases, J lost 9 bases, and 10 bases lay in between. CDR3 protein: CASSVGTDGSPLHF. For the CDR3, the DNA is TGTGCCAGCAGCGTAGGGACAGATGGTTCACCCCTCCACTTT.

The chain combines TRBV28 with TRBJ1-1; tentative D call: TRBD1 (5 bases). The CDR3 is made up of 14 amino acids. Germline CDR1 reads MDHEN; CDR2 reads SYDVKM. With 3 bases removed from V and 4 bases from J, the gap between germline ends came to 12 bases. The CDR3: CASSLSGGGTEAFF. CDR3 nucleotide sequence: TGTGCCAGCAGTTTGTCGGGGGGGGGCACTGAAGCTTTCTTT.

The chain joins TRBV6-5 to TRBJ1-4; unclear D gene. V gave up 0 bases and J gave up 6 bases, with 11 bases separating them. CDR3 length equals 15 residues. Germline-derived CDR1 and CDR2 are MNHEY and SVGAGI. The CDR3 region has the DNA TGTGCCAGCAGTTACTCCGGCCGGAGAGATGAAAAACTGTTTTTT. Amino acids: CASSYSGRRDEKLFF.

The V and J genes are TRBV7-3 and TRBJ2-3, with TRBD2 as a possible D gene (6 bases). The V and J ends lost 5 bases and 3 bases respectively, with 15 bases between them. CDR1 is SGHTA and CDR2 is FQGTGA in the germline V gene. CDR3 length: 15 amino acids. The CDR3 is CASSGGTASTDTQYF. The CDR3 DNA follows: TGTGCCAGCAGCGGCGGGACCGCTTCGACAGATACGCAGTATTTT.

The chain employs TRBV12-3 or TRBV12-4 and TRBJ2-3, with D possibly matching TRBD2 (5 bases). The CDR3 extends over 13 amino acids. V was cut by 3 bases and J by 4 bases, with 8 bases left in between. The CDR3 DNA reads as TGTGCCAGCAGTTTGTGGGAGCCAGATACGCAGTATTTT. It is translated as CASSLWEPDTQYF.

This chain connects TRBV3-1 (or the pseudogene TRBV3-2) to TRBJ1-2, with a possible D match to TRBD1 (5 bases). Between the trimmed V and J ends, which lost 8 bases and 8 bases, there was a span of 15 bases. Germline V gene sequence: CDR1 LGHDT, CDR2 YNNKEL (reference sequence). This CDR3 contains 12 residues. Written as DNA, the CDR3 is TGTGCCAGCGGAATCGGGACTCGCGGCTACACCTTC. This gives the protein CASGIGTRGYTF.

J is TRBJ2-1 and V is TRBV21-1. TRBV21-1 is a recognized pseudogene. CDR3 length equals 14 residues. The CDR3 here is CASSKPQGGREQFF. CDR3 in DNA: TGTGCCAGCAGCAAACCACAGGGAGGTAGGGAGCAGTTCTTC.

This rearrangement joins TRBV10-3 to TRBJ2-1; 9 positions agree with TRBD1. CDR1 and CDR2 (germline): ENHRY, SYGVKD. The trim removed 6 bases at V and 0 bases at J, leaving 3 bases unmatched. The CDR3 has 15 amino acids. The CDR3 reads CAIRGQGSSYNEQFF. The CDR3 nucleotides are TGTGCCATCAGGGGACAGGGAAGCTCCTACAATGAGCAGTTCTTC.

This chain uses TRBV5-6 with TRBJ2-3; possibly TRBD2 for D (5 bases). V gave up 3 bases and J gave up 2 bases, with 13 bases separating them. This CDR3 is 15 amino acids long. Germline assignment: CDR1 SGHDT and CDR2 YYEEEE. The CDR3 spells CASSSWAGVTDTQYF. Written as DNA, the CDR3 is TGTGCCAGCAGCTCCTGGGCGGGTGTCACAGATACGCAGTATTTT. The full variable domain, rest sourced from reference TRBV5-6 and TRBJ2-3, is DAGVTQSPTHLIKTRGQQVTLRCSPKSGHDTVSWYQQALGQGPQFIFQYYEEEERQRGNFPDRFSGHQFPNYSSELNVNALLLGDSALYLCASSSWAGVTDTQYFGPGTRLTVL.

This clone was detected once. The V and J genes are TRBV5-6 and TRBJ1-5; TRBD1 agrees at 9 bases. CDR1 is SGHDT, CDR2 YYEEEE, per germline. The CDR3 length is 14 residues. Germline trimming cut 3 bases from V and 6 bases from J; bases unmatched to any gene: 4. CDR3 nucleotide sequence: TGTGCCAGCAGCTGGGGACAGGGCGGTCAGCCCCAGCATTTT. Residues: CASSWGQGGQPQHF. The full variable domain, its missing parts supplied by reference TRBV5-6 and TRBJ1-5, is DAGVTQSPTHLIKTRGQQVTLRCSPKSGHDTVSWYQQALGQGPQFIFQYYEEEERQRGNFPDRFSGHQFPNYSSELNVNALLLGDSALYLCASSWGQGGQPQHFGDGTRLSIL.

This clone occurred once. The chain carries TRBV5-5 and TRBJ1-1; 7 positions match TRBD1. Germline V lookup: CDR1 SGHKS, CDR2 YYEKEE (reference sequence). The CDR3 runs to 14 residues. Trimming took 0 bases from V and 5 from J; bases not matched to a gene: 4. CDR3 protein: CASSLEGAGTEAFF. As DNA, the CDR3 is TGTGCCAGCAGCTTGGAGGGGGCTGGGACTGAAGCTTTCTTT. Supplemented by reference TRBV5-5 and TRBJ1-1, the full variable domain reads DAGVTQSPTHLIKTRGQQVTLRCSPISGHKSVSWYQQVLGQGPQFIFQYYEKEERGRGNFPDRFSARQFPNYSSELNVNALLLGDSALYLCASSLEGAGTEAFFGQGTRLTVV.

This chain links TRBV7-9 with TRBJ1-2, with 7 bases aligning to TRBD1. The junction had 10 bases not matched to a gene; V was cut back by 0 bases and J by 6 bases. The germline gives CDR1 SEHNR, CDR2 FQNEAQ (reference sequence). The CDR3 is 16 amino acids. In DNA form, the CDR3 reads TGTGCCAGCAGCTTAGCCGGGACAGTATCCAACCATGGCTACACCTTC. Amino acid sequence: CASSLAGTVSNHGYTF.

The chain joins TRBV28 to TRBJ2-2; 14 bases align to TRBD2. The germline V gene has CDR1 MDHEN and CDR2 SYDVKM. V gave up 6 bases and J gave up 2 bases; unmatched junction bases: 5. The CDR3 covers 17 residues. CDR3 amino acids: CASRGLAGGPNTGELFF. The CDR3 DNA reads as TGTGCCAGCAGAGGACTAGCGGGGGGACCTAACACCGGGGAGCTGTTTTTT.

The chain links TRBV9 to TRBJ2-7, with 11 positions matching TRBD1. The CDR3 has 15 amino acids. Germline CDR1 reads SGDLS; CDR2 reads YYNGEE. The V segment lost 0 bases and the J segment 4 bases; nucleotides outside the gene matches: 3. The CDR3 coding sequence is TGTGCCAGCAGCGTAGAAGGGACAGGGGGATACGAGCAGTACTTC. Protein: CASSVEGTGGYEQYF.

J is TRBJ2-5 and V is TRBV28; D is undetermined. CDR3 length equals 14 residues. V was pared by 6 bases and J by 5 bases, with 16 bases between. CDR1 is MDHEN, CDR2 SYDVKM, per germline. As DNA, the CDR3 is TGTGCCAGCAGCCGCTCGCTGGTCCGTGAGACCCAGTACTTC. Protein product: CASSRSLVRETQYF.

This clone was picked up one time. The chain links TRBV6-4 to TRBJ1-1; possible D gene TRBD1, 6 bases. This CDR3 is 13 amino acids long. Germline loops: CDR1 MRHNA, CDR2 SNTAGT. Trimming removed 6 bases from V and 5 bases from J, with 13 bases in between. DNA of the CDR3: TGTGCCAGCAGCTCGACAGGTCGGACTGAAGCTTTCTTT. Its translation: CASSSTGRTEAFF.

This clone was found a few times. The CDR3 DNA reads TGTGCCAGCAGGGTACTAGACAGAGGCGATCAGCCCCAGCATTTT. This translates into CASRVLDRGDQPQHF. This chain links TRBV6-5 with TRBJ1-5, with D tentatively TRBD1 (5 bases). Looked up from germline, CDR1 is MNHEY and CDR2 is SVGAGI. This CDR3 is built from 15 residues. V was clipped by 6 bases and J by 5 bases, with 17 bases between them.